These 2 T cell receptor beta chains originate from one sample sequenced in a study of T cell changes during pregnancy in multiple sclerosis. Sequenced by immunoSEQ multiplex PCR; TCRdb stores in-frame clones only, minus some. The profile shows some 140,000 clones, approximately 96% of them singletons. This specimen was peripheral blood, taken after pregnancy. These receptors all come from a female donor with multiple sclerosis, enrolled in a pregnancy study.

V is TRBV6-6 and J is TRBJ2-1; TRBD2 matches 8 bases. Per germline, CDR1 MNHNY and CDR2 SVGAGI (reference sequence). J gave up 4 bases and V 2 bases, and 4 bases lay outside the gene matches. This CDR3 has 15 amino acids. The chain's CDR3 is CASSYSGGVYNEQFF. The CDR3 DNA is TGTGCCAGCAGTTACAGCGGGGGAGTATACAATGAGCAGTTCTTC.

The chain has TRBV10-3 and TRBJ2-6, with TRBD2 identical over 8 bases. The CDR3 is made up of 19 amino acids. J gave up 0 bases and V 0 bases, and 7 bases lay outside the gene matches. Germline V lookup: CDR1 ENHRY, CDR2 SYGVKD. In DNA form, the CDR3 reads TGTGCCATCAGTGAGTCGATGACCGGGAGGGACTCTGGGGCCAACGTCCTGACTTTC. Translating it yields CAISESMTGRDSGANVLTF.